The clone carrying this T cell receptor (beta chain) is a singleton in its sample. The antigen remains unidentified. The germline V gene encodes CDR1 SGHTA and CDR2 FQGNSA. The V gene end was trimmed by 5 bases and the J gene end by 0 bases; junction bases not matched to a gene: 5. The CDR3 totals 16 residues. Together with a sample-barcoded 5' primer, a J-beta primer mix was included in a second PCR lasting about 7 to 11 cycles. Each cDNA was tagged by a template-switch adaptor containing 12 random nucleotides. From the 5' RACE reads, TCRdb called clonotypes with MiXCR, one entry per CDR3 protein. Of roughly 680,000 distinct CDR3 sequences listed, 45% to 50% were seen once; the top ten hold roughly 30%. This sample stems from a study of blood T cells in healthy people across ages. The study, taken as a whole, reports: The fall in TCR beta diversity per million T cells was roughly linear with age. More naive CD4+ cells and higher diversity were found in long-lived than in aged donors. No one knew whether donors had CMV, which possibly confounded expanded clonotype changes.

Sequencing was done on a sample of blood. The chain links TRBV7-2 to TRBJ2-3; 10 positions agree with TRBD2. This receptor was obtained from a woman in her sixties in good health. CDR3: CASSLTSGISTDTQYF. CDR3 DNA: TGTGCCAGCAGCCTCACTAGCGGGATTAGCACAGATACGCAGTATTTT.